This paragraph covers one TCR beta chain sequence. Its cognate antigen is unknown. The data were taken from a study of CD8 T cells in ankylosing spondylitis. Trimming removed 0 bases from V and 6 bases from J, with 12 bases in between. Germline V gives CDR1 DFQATT, CDR2 SNEGSKA (reference sequence). The CDR3 runs 14 residues. In making TCR beta libraries, quantitative 5'-RACE with molecular barcodes was used. One entry per CDR3 protein, called by TCRdb with MiXCR from the 5' RACE reads. The sample includes some 400,000 distinct CDR3 sequences, about a fifth of them seen just once. Study conclusions and caveats: Both synovial fluid and blood in reactive arthritis had previously been reported to carry some motif variants. Fewer than ten highly homologous variants made up a TCR beta motif that seemed to typify ankylosing spondylitis blood. Disease-linked clones proved CD8+ and comparatively uncommon in peripheral blood. The study looked at matched synovial fluid samples from ankylosing spondylitis patients. Disease-linked clones were reported to be significantly enriched there.

The chain couples TRBV20-1 to TRBJ2-1; D gene uncertain. Input material: blood, either unsorted or a sorted T cell fraction (not recorded which). This TCR derives from a male donor with ankylosing spondylitis. The DNA for the CDR3 is TGCAGTGCTAGAGACCCCCGAGATGGCAATGAGCAGTTCTTC. The encoded protein is CSARDPRDGNEQFF.